This entry lists 27 T cell receptor beta chains sequenced from one sample in a study of metastatic and nonmetastatic thyroid tumors. Each patient went into thyroid surgery without having received any treatment. TCRdb re-called the PCR reads through MiXCR. Here the sample spans about 14,000 clones, 32% being singletons. The sample comprised tumor tissue. The receptors derive from a female donor with papillary thyroid cancer or a benign thyroid nodule (not recorded which). Some clones in this sample may be carry-over from other donors' samples.

The CDR3 region is CASSLGEVRTEAFF. CDR3 DNA: TGCGCCAGCAGCTTGGGTGAGGTGAGAACTGAAGCTTTCTTT. The chain uses TRBV5-1 and TRBJ1-1; D gene unclear. The V and J ends lost 0 bases and 5 bases respectively, with 11 bases between them. CDR3 size: 14 residues. Looked up from germline, CDR1 is SGHRS and CDR2 is YFSETQ. The complete variable domain, with remaining parts taken from reference TRBV5-1 and TRBJ1-1, reads KAGVTQTPRYLIKTRGQQVTLSCSPISGHRSVSWYQQTPGQGLQFLFEYFSETQRNKGNFPGRFSGRQFSNSRSEMNVSTLELGDSALYLCASSLGEVRTEAFFGQGTRLTVV.

The V call is TRBV11-3, the J call TRBJ2-7; TRBD2 matches 9 bases. This CDR3 has 14 amino acids. The V gene's germline CDR1 is SGHNT and CDR2 YENEEA. J was trimmed by 2 bases and V by 5 bases; bases with no gene match: 4. CDR3 DNA: TGTGCCAGCAGCAGCGGGAGGCAGACCTACGAGCAGTACTTC. Its protein product is CASSSGRQTYEQYF.

The chain recombines TRBV3-1 with TRBJ1-3; D unresolved. Germline V gene lookup returns CDR1 LGHDT and CDR2 YNNKEL (reference sequence). Trimming cost V 1 base and J 0 bases, with 10 bases left between them. CDR3 size: 16 residues. The CDR3 region is CASSQVFLDSGNTIYF. The DNA of the CDR3 is TGTGCCAGCAGCCAAGTGTTCCTGGACTCTGGAAACACCATATATTTT.

Comments on this clone: This may be a read error: a much more frequent sequence differs by one nucleotide. The V call is TRBV19, the J call TRBJ2-1; TRBD2 aligns across 10 bases. The V segment lost 3 bases and the J segment 7 bases; nucleotides outside the gene matches: 9. CDR1 LNHDA and CDR2 SQIVND come from the germline V gene (reference sequence). This CDR3 contains 16 residues. CDR3 nucleotides: TGTGCCAGTAGTATTCTAGCGGGAGTGCCCGGGAATGAGCAGTTCTTC. Protein sequence: CASSILAGVPGNEQFF.

This clone was counted at least ten times. This may be a read error: a much more frequent sequence differs by one nucleotide. The genes are TRBV29-1 and TRBJ2-1; no reliable D call. Germline V gives CDR1 SQVTM, CDR2 ANQGSEA. The CDR3 is made up of 10 amino acids. The germline V and J ends were trimmed by 5 bases and 6 bases, with 5 bases remaining between them. In DNA, the CDR3 is TGCAGCGTTTCGATCAATGAGCAGTTCTTC. As protein: CSVSINEQFF.

This clone is categorized as medium-sized. The chain recombines TRBV9 with TRBJ2-2; 7 bases map to TRBD2. Trimming took 2 bases from V and 5 from J; bases not matched to a gene: 6. This CDR3 contains 15 residues. From germline, CDR1 is SGDLS and CDR2 YYNGEE. Here the CDR3 reads CASSVEGGRTGELFF. For the CDR3, the DNA is TGTGCCAGCAGCGTTGAGGGAGGGCGTACCGGGGAGCTGTTTTTT.

With regard to this clone: One base away lies a much larger clone, so this may be a sequencing read error. This chain links TRBV5-4 with TRBJ2-3; possibly TRBD2 for D (7 bases). Germline V gene data show CDR1 as SGHNT and CDR2 as YYREEE (reference sequence). CDR3 length: 15 amino acids. CDR3 nucleotides: TGTGCCTGCAGCGGGACATCCTCATGCGCGGATACGCAGTATTTT. Amino acids: CACSGTSSCADTQYF.

V gene TRBV11-2 combines with J gene TRBJ2-5; 12 positions agree with TRBD2. The CDR3 is made up of 18 amino acids. Germline values: CDR1 SGHAT, CDR2 FQNNGV. V trimming: 6 bases; J trimming: 3 bases; junction bases outside the gene matches: 14. In DNA form, the CDR3 reads TGTGCCAGCAGACGACCTCCCGGGGCTAGCGGGGGGGAAGAGACCCAGTACTTC. It specifies CASRRPPGASGGEETQYF.

The chain couples TRBV27 to TRBJ2-1; D possibly corresponds to TRBD2 (5 bases). Germline lookup yields CDR1 MNHEY and CDR2 SMNVEV (reference sequence). The CDR3 totals 15 residues. The V and J ends lost 5 bases and 0 bases respectively, with 11 bases between them. The DNA of the CDR3 is TGTGCCAGCAGTGGGAGCGAGAGCTCCTACAATGAGCAGTTCTTC. This sequence encodes CASSGSESSYNEQFF.

This clone was observed a single time. A read error is possible here, since a much larger clone lies one base away. V is TRBV4-1 and J is TRBJ1-1, with D possibly matching TRBD1 (6 bases). This CDR3 contains 15 residues. Trimming left V 4 bases short and J 4 bases short, with 16 bases between. CDR1 is MGHRA and CDR2 is YSYEKL in the germline V gene. In nucleotides, the CDR3 is TGCGCCAGCAGCCTACGCGGGGGCGGGAGCACTGAAGCTTTCTTT. Translation: CASSLRGGGSTEAFF.

In this sample, this clone turned up many times. This sequence joins TRBV5-8 and TRBJ1-1; TRBD1 matches 7 bases. J lost 1 base, V lost 4 bases, and 1 base had no gene match. From germline, CDR1 is SGHTS and CDR2 YDEGEE. CDR3 length: 13 residues. The CDR3 DNA reads TGTGCCAGCAGCCGGACAGGGAACACTGAAGCTTTCTTT. Amino acid sequence: CASSRTGNTEAFF.

By proportion, this clone is medium-sized. The chain joins TRBV10-2 to TRBJ2-7; 14 nucleotides line up with TRBD2. The germline V gene encodes CDR1 WSHSY and CDR2 SAAADI. Unmatched junction bases numbered 9, after V lost 5 bases and J lost 0 bases. The CDR3 runs 18 residues. CDR3: CASSRGTSGSGSSYEQYF. The CDR3 region has the DNA TGCGCCAGCAGTCGTGGGACTAGCGGGAGTGGGAGCTCCTACGAGCAGTACTTC.

In its sample, this clone ranks as medium-sized. J is TRBJ1-2 and V is TRBV28; D possibly corresponds to TRBD1 (6 bases). This CDR3 comprises 14 residues. CDR1 and CDR2 (germline): MDHEN, SYDVKM. V was clipped by 3 bases and J by 3 bases, with 11 bases between them. This CDR3 is CASSFQDRYYGYTF. CDR3 nucleotide sequence: TGTGCCAGCAGTTTTCAAGACAGGTACTATGGCTACACCTTC.

This clone was counted many times. The chain links TRBV2 to TRBJ1-4, with D uncertain. The V gene lost 4 bases and the J gene lost 0 bases, with 6 bases spanning the gap. In germline, CDR1 is SNHLY, CDR2 FYNNEI. The CDR3 runs 14 residues. CDR3 protein: CASSARPTNEKLFF. The CDR3 DNA follows: TGTGCCAGCAGTGCTAGGCCAACTAATGAAAAACTGTTTTTT. Looking up the rest from reference TRBV2 and TRBJ1-4 gives the full variable domain: EPEVTQTPSHQVTQMGQEVILRCVPISNHLYFYWYRQILGQKVEFLVSFYNNEISEKSEIFDDQFSVERPDGSNFTLKIRSTKLEDSAMYFCASSARPTNEKLFFGSGTQLSVL.

V and J are TRBV11-2 and TRBJ2-1, with D hard to call. The CDR3 is 15 amino acids. V was clipped by 3 bases and J by 6 bases, with 15 bases between them. CDR1 is SGHAT and CDR2 is FQNNGV in the germline V gene. The CDR3 DNA reads TGTGCCAGCAGCTTGGTCGGAAGGGTCGTCAATGAGCAGTTCTTC. Amino acids: CASSLVGRVVNEQFF. The variable domain in full, with the rest retrieved from reference TRBV11-2 and TRBJ2-1, is EAGVAQSPRYKIIEKRQSVAFWCNPISGHATLYWYQQILGQGPKLLIQFQNNGVVDDSQLPKDRFSAERLKGVDSTLKIQPAKLEDSAVYLCASSLVGRVVNEQFFGPGTRLTVL.

The chain employs TRBV20-1 and TRBJ2-1; D is ambiguous. The CDR3 loop spans 11 amino acids. Trimming took 4 bases from V and 4 from J, leaving 5 bases between them. Germline V lookup: CDR1 DFQATT, CDR2 SNEGSKA (reference sequence). CDR3 loop: CSAIYYNEQFF. The CDR3 nucleotides are TGCAGTGCTATTTATTACAATGAGCAGTTCTTC.

The gene calls are TRBV3-1 and TRBJ2-7; tentatively, D is TRBD1 or TRBD2 (5 bases each). Trimming left V 3 bases short and J 2 bases short, with 11 bases between. This CDR3 spans 14 amino acids. The germline V gene has CDR1 LGHDT and CDR2 YNNKEL (reference sequence). The CDR3 sequence: CASSQNGGTYEQYF. CDR3 coding DNA: TGTGCCAGCAGCCAGAATGGGGGAACCTACGAGCAGTACTTC.

This chain uses TRBV6-1 with TRBJ1-1; tentative D call: TRBD1 (5 bases). Germline V CDR1 and CDR2: MNHNS, SASEGT. Trimming left V 8 bases short and J 5 bases short, with 12 bases between. CDR3 size: 12 residues. The CDR3 nucleotides are TGTGCCAGCGGCTCCGGGGGTACTGAAGCTTTCTTT. It is translated as CASGSGGTEAFF.

This chain connects TRBV12-3 or TRBV12-4 to TRBJ2-7, with 8 bases matching TRBD1. The CDR3 is 14 amino acids. Trimming at V came to 5 bases and at J to 4 bases, leaving 7 bases not matched to a gene. The CDR3: CASSNRQGTYEQYF. CDR3 in DNA: TGTGCCAGCAGTAACCGACAGGGGACATACGAGCAGTACTTC.

By share, this clone counts as medium-sized. This chain links TRBV2 with TRBJ2-2; 11 bases are shared with TRBD2. CDR1 and CDR2 (germline): SNHLY, FYNNEI. V dropped 5 bases and J dropped 6; count of bases not matched to a gene: 5. The CDR3 sequence is 15 residues long. The CDR3 sequence is CASSIAGGSPGELFF. The DNA for the CDR3 is TGTGCCAGCAGTATAGCGGGAGGGTCGCCCGGGGAGCTGTTTTTT. Full variable domain (missing parts from reference TRBV2 and TRBJ2-2): EPEVTQTPSHQVTQMGQEVILRCVPISNHLYFYWYRQILGQKVEFLVSFYNNEISEKSEIFDDQFSVERPDGSNFTLKIRSTKLEDSAMYFCASSIAGGSPGELFFGEGSRLTVL.

The sample holds many counts of this clone. The V and J genes are TRBV20-1 and TRBJ2-2; the D gene is possibly TRBD1 (5 bases). V lost 2 bases and J lost 2, with 9 bases in between. The CDR3 is 14 amino acids. CDR1 DFQATT and CDR2 SNEGSKA come from the germline V gene (reference sequence). CDR3: CSARPDTNTGELFF. CDR3 bases: TGCAGTGCTAGACCGGACACCAACACCGGGGAGCTGTTTTTT.

This chain uses TRBV7-2 with TRBJ1-1; 7 nucleotides match TRBD1. V lost 5 bases and J lost 1; bases outside the gene matches: 7. Germline values: CDR1 SGHTA, CDR2 FQGNSA. The CDR3 has 15 residues. The CDR3 DNA is TGTGCCAGCAGCGGGCTGACAGGGAGGAACACTGAAGCTTTCTTT. As protein: CASSGLTGRNTEAFF.

By sample fraction, this clone is medium-sized. The chain carries TRBV18 and TRBJ2-1, with 9 bases fitting TRBD1. CDR3 length: 14 amino acids. The germline gives CDR1 KGHSH, CDR2 LQKENI. The ends lost 5 bases at V and 9 bases at J; junction bases unmatched: 8. CDR3 coding DNA: TGTGCCAGCTCAATTGGACAGGGGTCGACTGAGCAGTTCTTC. It encodes CASSIGQGSTEQFF.

The rearrangement joins TRBV20-1 to TRBJ1-1, with a tentative D call TRBD1 (6 bases). The CDR3 consists of 14 residues. V was trimmed by 1 base and J by 5 bases, leaving 14 bases between them. Germline CDR1 reads DFQATT; CDR2 reads SNEGSKA (reference sequence). The CDR3 nucleotides are TGCAGTGCTAGAGTTCAGGGGCTTGGGACTGAAGCTTTCTTT. Translating gives CSARVQGLGTEAFF.

The V call is TRBV20-1, the J call TRBJ2-1, with D tentatively TRBD2 (6 bases). The CDR3 loop spans 15 amino acids. Trimming cost V 2 bases and J 6 bases, with 17 bases left between them. Germline loops: CDR1 DFQATT, CDR2 SNEGSKA (reference sequence). CDR3 DNA sequence: TGCAGTGCTAGAAGTGGTGGCACTAGCCCCAATGAGCAGTTCTTC. Protein: CSARSGGTSPNEQFF.

This chain joins TRBV11-2 and TRBJ2-7, with D perhaps given as TRBD1 or TRBD2 (5 bases each). V was pared by 3 bases and J by 6 bases, with 18 bases between. Germline V CDR1 and CDR2: SGHAT, FQNNGV. The CDR3 extends over 15 amino acids. The CDR3 protein is CASSLVLVRGIEQYF. CDR3 coding DNA: TGTGCCAGCAGCTTGGTTCTGGTGAGGGGAATCGAGCAGTACTTC.

By share of the sample, this clone is medium-sized. J is TRBJ2-7 and V is TRBV5-1; possibly TRBD2 for D (5 bases). The CDR3 sequence is 15 residues long. Trimming shortened V by 4 bases and J by 3 bases, and 17 bases separated the two germline ends. Germline V gene data show CDR1 as SGHRS and CDR2 as YFSETQ. CDR3 loop: CASSEPGFGVYEQYF. As DNA, the CDR3 is TGCGCCAGCAGCGAGCCTGGTTTCGGGGTCTACGAGCAGTACTTC.